A single sample is the source of the 2 T cell receptor beta chains below, sequenced in a study of Ad26.COV2.S vaccination and SARS-CoV-2 variants. Regarding treatment: roughly 19 received Ad26.COV2.S at low or high dose, single or two shots; roughly five received placebo; per-sample allocation not given. Specimens were obtained on day 63 following the first vaccine or placebo injection. The method was immunoSEQ multiplex PCR; TCRdb's version includes in-frame clones alone and lacks a portion of them. The table has 450,000 to 550,000 clones, about 88% seen once. The source material was peripheral blood, sampled in a trial of Ad26.COV2.S vaccine versus placebo. The receptors stem from a person between 18 and 60 years old who received the Ad26.COV2.S COVID-19 vaccine or a placebo.

This clone was found once. The rearrangement links TRBV11-2 to TRBJ2-2; 8 nucleotides agree with TRBD2. This CDR3 is built from 16 residues. Per germline, CDR1 SGHAT and CDR2 FQNNGV. Trimming at V came to 5 bases and at J to 2 bases, leaving 7 bases not matched to a gene. The CDR3 nucleotides are TGTGCCAGCAGCCGAAGCGGGGGCCGTAACACCGGGGAGCTGTTTTTT. Amino acid sequence: CASSRSGGRNTGELFF.

This chain links TRBV11-3 with TRBJ2-2; 9 positions match TRBD2. The CDR3 consists of 18 residues. The J segment lost 2 bases and the V segment lost 5 bases, leaving 12 bases of the junction unmatched. Germline CDR1 is SGHNT and CDR2 is YENEEA. CDR3 DNA: TGTGCCAGCAGCCCGCCAGTCGCTAGCGGGGTCAACACCGGGGAGCTGTTTTTT. Translated: CASSPPVASGVNTGELFF. Variable domain in full (rest from reference TRBV11-3 and TRBJ2-2): EAGVVQSPRYKIIEKKQPVAFWCNPISGHNTLYWYLQNLGQGPELLIRYENEEAVDDSQLPKDRFSAERLKGVDSTLKIQPAELGDSAVYLCASSPPVASGVNTGELFFGEGSRLTVL.